One sample yielded the 3 T cell receptor beta chains listed below, sequenced in a study of Tregs in tolerant kidney transplant recipients. Sequencing was performed with immunoSEQ multiplex PCR; in TCRdb, only in-frame clones are kept and a portion is missing. The table records around 61,000 clones, around 83% of them present only once. Sequenced sample: CD4+ T cells from blood. These receptors were collected from a human donor in good health.

The V gene is TRBV7-2, the J gene TRBJ2-1, with 9 bases that match TRBD2. Unmatched junction bases numbered 5, after V lost 4 bases and J lost 7 bases. The germline CDR1 and CDR2 sequences are SGHTA and FQGNSA. The CDR3 has 14 residues. The chain's CDR3 is CASSSGTSQNEQFF. For the CDR3, the DNA is TGTGCCAGCAGCTCCGGGACTAGCCAGAATGAGCAGTTCTTC.

This clone has a single count. The CDR3 DNA sequence: TGTGCCAGCAGCTTATTAGCGGGGGGAACCTACGAGCAGTACTTC. This sequence encodes CASSLLAGGTYEQYF. The chain links TRBV7-9 to TRBJ2-7, with TRBD2 matching 10 bases. V dropped 2 bases and J dropped 2; count of bases not matched to a gene: 3. The CDR3 extends over 15 amino acids. In germline, CDR1 is SEHNR, CDR2 FQNEAQ (reference sequence).

The chain is built from TRBV7-9 and TRBJ2-3; tentative D call: TRBD2 (5 bases). The germline V and J ends were trimmed by 2 bases and 3 bases, with 9 bases remaining between them. The CDR3 is 14 residues long. Germline-derived CDR1 and CDR2 are SEHNR and FQNEAQ (reference sequence). The CDR3 loop is CASSLTSGTDTQYF. The CDR3 DNA reads TGTGCCAGCAGCTTAACCAGCGGTACAGATACGCAGTATTTT.